This paragraph reports one T cell receptor beta chain. Original handling: Nucleated cell number was recorded as an estimate derived from reference gene primer amplification. Sequencing was performed with immunoSEQ multiplex PCR; in TCRdb, only in-frame clones are kept and a portion is missing. V, J and clone size are those of that table, while D and trimming were read from the DNA. This table holds roughly 63,000 clones, around 80% found once. The record originates from a study of blood T cell repertoires in COVID-19. Overall study context: Researchers got acute and convalescent COVID-19 samples from the United States, Italy and Spain. Sources were T cells, B-cell-depleted T cells, or PBMCs; the material itself was cDNA or gDNA.

J lost 1 base, V lost 3 bases, and 8 bases had no gene match. Germline V CDR1 and CDR2: SGDLS, YYNGEE. The CDR3 has 17 amino acids. The sequencing input was peripheral blood. The source of this sequence is a human donor in a cohort sampled during active COVID-19. The rearrangement joins TRBV9 to TRBJ1-5; 9 positions agree with TRBD1. The CDR3 reads CASSAGQGEESNQPQHF. The CDR3 region has the DNA TGTGCCAGCAGCGCGGGACAGGGAGAGGAGAGCAATCAGCCCCAGCATTTT.